Listed below are T cell receptor beta chains from one sample, sequenced in a study of T cell changes during pregnancy in multiple sclerosis. The assay was immunoSEQ multiplex PCR, and TCRdb's table has in-frame clones only and misses some. Seen here are 50,000 to 75,000 clones, roughly 91% observed once, and the top ten hold roughly 1.3%. This material consisted of peripheral blood, taken after pregnancy. The receptors come from a female donor in good health, enrolled as a control in a pregnancy study. Both conserved end residues are part of each CDR3. The D gene is left open where the match is weak. Clone size is given for some rows only: seen once, a few or many times, or a class if the clone is expanded.

TRBJ1-2 | . | . | TRBV30 | CAWSVVLGTEGYTF | TGTGCCTGGAGTGTAGTTCTAGGGACTGAAGGCTACACCTTC
TRBJ1-2 | once | . | TRBV5-8 | CASSRDDRQYGYTF | TGTGCCAGCAGCCGAGATGACAGGCAGTATGGCTACACCTTC
TRBJ2-5 | . | TRBD2 | TRBV7-3 | CASSSGRDETQYF | TGTGCCAGCAGCTCCGGGAGGGATGAGACCCAGTACTTC
TRBJ1-4 | . | TRBD1 | TRBV10-3 | CAISEMGGQGSRKLFF | TGTGCCATCAGTGAGATGGGGGGACAGGGATCTCGAAAACTGTTTTTT
TRBJ2-2 | . | TRBD2 | TRBV29-1 | CSAQSGVNTGELFF | TGCAGCGCTCAAAGCGGGGTTAACACCGGGGAGCTGTTTTTT
TRBJ2-5 | . | . | TRBV14 | CASSRTRGGTQYF | TGTGCCAGCAGCCGGACTAGGGGGGGGACCCAGTACTTC
TRBJ2-2 | . | . | TRBV21-1 | CASSKVAPGTGLNTGELFF | .
TRBJ1-6 | . | . | TRBV4-3 | CASSQGGPNSPLHF | TGCGCCAGCAGCCAAGGGGGGCCCAATTCACCCCTCCACTTT
TRBJ1-2 | . | TRBD1 | TRBV28 | CATRRTGVYGYTF | TGTGCCACGCGTCGGACAGGGGTCTATGGCTACACCTTC
TRBJ2-2 | . | . | TRBV18 | CASSRTENTGELFF | TGTGCCAGCTCAAGGACAGAAAACACCGGGGAGCTGTTTTTT
TRBJ2-1 | . | . | TRBV27 | CASSIQGNSYNEQFF | TGTGCCAGCAGTATACAGGGAAACTCCTACAATGAGCAGTTCTTC
TRBJ1-2 | . | . | TRBV4-1 | CASSQEEGGIPSDGYTF | TGCGCCAGCAGCCAAGAAGAAGGGGGAATCCCGTCGGATGGCTACACCTTC
TRBJ2-7 | . | TRBD1 | TRBV11-3 | CASSLDRDRGIYEQYF | TGTGCCAGCAGCTTAGACCGGGACAGGGGAATCTACGAGCAGTACTTC
TRBJ2-7 | . | TRBD1 | TRBV11-3 | CASSLIGTAGYEQYF | TGTGCCAGCAGCTTAATAGGGACAGCCGGCTACGAGCAGTACTTC
TRBJ1-4 | . | TRBD1 | TRBV7-2 | CASSMTGALEKLFF | TGTGCCAGCAGCATGACAGGGGCGCTGGAAAAACTGTTTTTT
TRBJ2-1 | . | TRBD1 | TRBV5-6 | CASSLRDRAWEQFF | TGTGCCAGCAGCTTGAGGGACAGGGCTTGGGAGCAGTTCTTC
TRBJ2-7 | once | TRBD1 | TRBV12-5 | CASGLVASGQNYEQYF | TGTGCTAGTGGTTTGGTAGCCTCGGGACAGAACTACGAGCAGTACTTC
TRBJ2-7 | . | . | TRBV10-3 | CAISDRTYEQYF | TGTGCCATCAGTGACAGGACCTACGAGCAGTACTTC
TRBJ2-3 | . | TRBD2 | TRBV2 | CASRPPSGGTDTQYF | TGTGCCAGCAGACCGCCTAGCGGGGGCACAGATACGCAGTATTTT
TRBJ1-1 | . | . | TRBV7-2 | CASSLAQQDLMNTEAFF | TGTGCCAGCAGCTTAGCCCAACAGGACCTAATGAACACTGAAGCTTTCTTT
TRBJ2-7 | once | . | TRBV2 | CASRGAAGYEQYF | TGTGCCAGCAGGGGGGCAGCTGGCTACGAGCAGTACTTC
TRBJ1-5 | . | TRBD1 | TRBV4-2 | CASSQDRTGETYSNQPQHF | TGTGCCAGCAGCCAAGATCGGACAGGCGAAACATATAGCAATCAGCCCCAGCATTTT
TRBJ2-7 | . | . | TRBV28 | CASSPGGNEQYF | TGTGCCAGCAGCCCTGGCGGTAACGAGCAGTACTTC
TRBJ1-5 | once | . | TRBV30 | CAWSGGGQPQHF | TGTGCCTGGAGCGGCGGGGGTCAGCCCCAGCATTTT
TRBJ2-5 | . | TRBD2 | TRBV9 | CASSVGGGGIQETQYF | TGTGCCAGCAGCGTAGGGGGCGGGGGGATCCAAGAGACCCAGTACTTC